These 15 T cell receptor beta chains were all obtained from the same sample, sequenced in a study of blood T cell repertoires in COVID-19. The assay was immunoSEQ multiplex PCR, and TCRdb's table has in-frame clones only and misses some. The data show roughly 500,000 clones, approximately 89% seen once. Sequenced: peripheral blood. These receptors were collected from a man between 18 and 29 years old with COVID-19, enrolled during active disease.

This chain links TRBV19 with TRBJ2-7; 7 bases are a match to TRBD1. J lost 1 base, V lost 4 bases, and 13 bases had no gene match. Germline assignment: CDR1 LNHDA and CDR2 SQIVND (reference sequence). CDR3 size: 17 residues. The CDR3 region has the DNA TGTGCCAGTAGTACAAGACAGGGCGCTAGGGGATCCTACGAGCAGTACTTC. Its translation: CASSTRQGARGSYEQYF.

This chain links TRBV4-1 with TRBJ2-5, with no clear D. This CDR3 region has 15 residues. V was pared by 2 bases and J by 1 base, with 11 bases between. The germline gives CDR1 MGHRA, CDR2 YSYEKL. The CDR3 coding sequence is TGCGCCAGCAGCCAAACGTACAGTTCCCAAGAGACCCAGTACTTC. Protein: CASSQTYSSQETQYF.

This clone was seen just once. The rearrangement joins TRBV11-3 to TRBJ2-1; 10 positions match TRBD2. The germline V gene encodes CDR1 SGHNT and CDR2 YENEEA. The V segment lost 2 bases and the J segment 5 bases; nucleotides outside the gene matches: 3. The CDR3 runs to 15 residues. The CDR3 is CASSLSSGGHNEQFF. Written as DNA, the CDR3 is TGTGCCAGCAGCTTATCTAGCGGGGGTCACAATGAGCAGTTCTTC.

This clone was seen a single time. The J gene is TRBJ2-7, the V gene TRBV3-1 (or the pseudogene TRBV3-2), with 14 bases matching TRBD2. With 4 bases clipped from V and 5 bases from J, the junction kept 1 base outside the gene matches. The CDR3 has 14 residues. Per the germline V gene, CDR1 is LGHDT and CDR2 is YNNKEL (reference sequence). Here the CDR3 DNA reads TGTGCCAGCAGCCGACTAGCGGGAGGGAACGAGCAGTACTTC. Its translation is CASSRLAGGNEQYF.

The chain couples TRBV5-1 to TRBJ2-3, with TRBD1 matching 9 bases. Trimming removed 4 bases from V and 4 bases from J; junction bases left unmatched: 7. The germline gives CDR1 SGHRS, CDR2 YFSETQ. The CDR3 spans 15 residues. The CDR3 spells CASSATGGVPDTQYF. As DNA, the CDR3 is TGCGCCAGCAGCGCAACAGGGGGCGTGCCAGATACGCAGTATTTT.

The chain carries TRBV5-1 and TRBJ1-1; TRBD1 agrees at 9 bases. The germline V gene has CDR1 SGHRS and CDR2 YFSETQ. V gave up 2 bases and J gave up 3 bases; unmatched junction bases: 5. The CDR3 sequence is 15 residues long. The CDR3 nucleotides read TGCGCCAGCAGCTTAATACAGGGGGCGTACACTGAAGCTTTCTTT. Translating gives CASSLIQGAYTEAFF.

The J gene is TRBJ2-1, the V gene TRBV4-1; weak D call: TRBD1 (5 bases). Germline loops: CDR1 MGHRA, CDR2 YSYEKL. V lost 1 base and J 6 bases, leaving 10 bases between the germline ends. The CDR3 covers 14 residues. CDR3 bases: TGCGCCAGCAGCCAAGTTGGGGCAGGCAATGAGCAGTTCTTC. Amino acids: CASSQVGAGNEQFF.

This chain uses TRBV6-5 with TRBJ2-1, with D tentatively TRBD2 (6 bases). Germline CDR1 is MNHEY and CDR2 is SVGAGI. V lost 8 bases and J 6 bases, leaving 17 bases between the germline ends. The CDR3 totals 14 residues. CDR3: CASGTGRKTNEQFF. The CDR3 DNA follows: TGTGCCAGCGGCACCGGGAGAAAGACCAATGAGCAGTTCTTC.

The chain joins TRBV21-1 to TRBJ2-3; TRBD2 is the table's D call, not checked against the DNA. TRBV21-1 is flagged as a pseudogene. CDR3 size: 13 residues. In DNA form, the CDR3 reads TGTGCCAGCAGCCCCCGACTGTCAGATACGCAGTATTTT. Translating it yields CASSPRLSDTQYF.

V usage is TRBV7-9 and J usage is TRBJ2-7; TRBD1 agrees at 8 bases. The CDR3 sequence is 13 residues long. The J segment lost 5 bases and the V segment lost 5 bases, leaving 5 bases of the junction unmatched. Germline loops: CDR1 SEHNR, CDR2 FQNEAQ (reference sequence). The chain's CDR3 is CASSPGQGNEQYF. The CDR3 nucleotides read TGTGCCAGCAGCCCAGGACAGGGCAACGAGCAGTACTTC.

V is TRBV5-1 and J is TRBJ2-5; 12 bases fit TRBD1. V shed 3 bases, J shed 5 bases, and the junction held 8 bases outside the gene matches. This CDR3 contains 16 residues. In germline, CDR1 is SGHRS, CDR2 YFSETQ. The DNA for the CDR3 is TGCGCCAGCAGCTCGTCCGGGACAGGGGGCCAGGAGACCCAGTACTTC. Amino acids: CASSSSGTGGQETQYF.

The rearrangement uses TRBV27 and TRBJ2-1; weak D call: TRBD2 (6 bases). The CDR3 runs to 13 residues. Germline V CDR1 and CDR2: MNHEY, SMNVEV (reference sequence). V was cut by 11 bases and J by 4 bases, with 15 bases left in between. Here the CDR3 reads CASGVAVYNEQFF. The CDR3 DNA reads TGTGCCTCCGGGGTAGCGGTTTACAATGAGCAGTTCTTC.

J is TRBJ2-1 and V is TRBV6-6; D not certain. The CDR3 has 14 amino acids. Deletions cut 5 bases from V and 5 bases from J, with 13 bases between. CDR1 is MNHNY, CDR2 SVGAGI, per germline (reference sequence). The chain's CDR3 is CASSPEMLNNEQFF. In DNA form, the CDR3 reads TGTGCCAGCAGTCCCGAGATGTTGAACAATGAGCAGTTCTTC.

The chain carries TRBV30 and TRBJ1-6; no firm D call. Germline CDR1 GTSNPN, CDR2 SVGIG (reference sequence). V dropped 0 bases and J dropped 6 bases, with 6 bases sitting between them. The CDR3 length is 13 residues. The CDR3 DNA reads TGTGCCTGGAGTGTACCCGGTAATTCACCCCTCCACTTT. Amino acid sequence: CAWSVPGNSPLHF.

Of note for this clone: This sample includes further DNA sequences coding for the same CDR3. This rearrangement joins TRBV20-1 to TRBJ1-2, with D possibly matching TRBD1 (6 bases). The germline CDR1 and CDR2 sequences are DFQATT and SNEGSKA (reference sequence). The CDR3 loop spans 11 amino acids. V lost 3 bases and J 4 bases, leaving 6 bases between the germline ends. The CDR3 nucleotides read TGCAGTGCTAGGACAGGCTATGGCTACACCTTC. Amino acid sequence: CSARTGYGYTF.